The next 26 T cell receptor beta chains were all read from a single sample in a study of cytomegalovirus exposure and HLA in healthy donors. The protocol was immunoSEQ multiplex PCR, while the TCRdb copy is restricted to in-frame clones and leaves out a portion. The table shows approximately 65,000 clones, with 91% occurring only once. The sample consisted of PBMCs. These TCRs come from a man between 18 and 35 years old in good health and CMV-seronegative.

This rearrangement joins TRBV6-4 to TRBJ2-6; the match to TRBD2 covers 8 bases. With 4 bases clipped from V and 2 bases from J, the junction kept 4 bases outside the gene matches. The CDR3 runs 16 residues. Germline CDR1 and CDR2: MRHNA and SNTAGT. The CDR3 region has the DNA TGTGCCAGCAGTGCCTCGGGAGGGGCTGGGGCCAACGTCCTGACTTTC. Protein sequence: CASSASGGAGANVLTF.

The V gene is TRBV30, the J gene TRBJ1-5; D not certain. This CDR3 spans 13 amino acids. Germline V gene lookup returns CDR1 GTSNPN and CDR2 SVGIG (reference sequence). V was trimmed by 3 bases and J by 7 bases, leaving 13 bases between them. CDR3 loop: CAWSEDWGQPQHF. The CDR3 region has the DNA TGTGCCTGGAGCGAGGACTGGGGACAGCCCCAGCATTTT. Full variable domain (remainder filled in from reference TRBV30 and TRBJ1-5): SQTIHQWPATLVQPVGSPLSLECTVEGTSNPNLYWYRQAAGRGLQLLFYSVGIGQISSEVPQNLSASRPQDRQFILSSKKLLLSDSGFYLCAWSEDWGQPQHFGDGTRLSIL.

Here the CDR3 DNA reads TGTGCCAGCAGCCCTGGACTAGCGGGGCCCACCGGGGAGCTGTTTTTT. Translated, it gives CASSPGLAGPTGELFF. This sequence joins TRBV7-3 and TRBJ2-2, with 12 bases that match TRBD2. The CDR3 has 16 amino acids. V was pared by 5 bases and J by 4 bases, with 5 bases of the junction left unmatched. The germline V gene encodes CDR1 SGHTA and CDR2 FQGTGA.

The J gene is TRBJ2-1, the V gene TRBV5-4; TRBD2 aligns across 7 bases. The CDR3 is 16 amino acids. In germline, CDR1 is SGHNT, CDR2 YYREEE (reference sequence). V trimming: 1 base; J trimming: 7 bases; junction bases outside the gene matches: 11. CDR3 sequence (DNA): TGTGCCAGCAGCTTGCCCCCCGCTAGCGGCGATAATGAGCAGTTCTTC. Amino acid sequence: CASSLPPASGDNEQFF. Full variable domain (rest looked up from reference TRBV5-4 and TRBJ2-1): ETGVTQSPTHLIKTRGQQVTLRCSSQSGHNTVSWYQQALGQGPQFIFQYYREEENGRGNFPPRFSGLQFPNYSSELNVNALELDDSALYLCASSLPPASGDNEQFFGPGTRLTVL.

CDR3 sequence reads: CASSLEGSGKKTQYF. The DNA for the CDR3 is TGTGCCAGCAGCTTAGAGGGTAGCGGGAAAAAGACCCAGTACTTC. V is TRBV7-2 and J is TRBJ2-5; 8 nucleotides align to TRBD2. The CDR3 covers 15 residues. CDR1 and CDR2 from the germline V gene are SGHTA and FQGNSA. The V and J ends lost 1 base and 6 bases, in that order; junction bases with no gene match: 7.

This chain links TRBV5-6 with TRBJ2-2; D call uncertain. This CDR3 is built from 13 residues. V lost 5 bases, J lost 6 bases, and 11 bases lay in between. CDR1 and CDR2 from the germline V gene are SGHDT and YYEEEE. CDR3 DNA sequence: TGTGCCAGCAGGCTTCGGGTGTCCGGGGAGCTGTTTTTT. Its protein is CASRLRVSGELFF.

This clone was detected once. V and J are TRBV28 and TRBJ2-5, with D perhaps TRBD1 (6 bases). Trimming took 4 bases from V and 1 from J, leaving 10 bases between them. The V gene's germline CDR1 is MDHEN and CDR2 SYDVKM. The CDR3 consists of 14 residues. The CDR3 DNA reads as TGTGCCAGCAGTTCGACAGGACTCCAAGAGACCCAGTACTTC. It encodes CASSSTGLQETQYF.

The V and J genes are TRBV9 and TRBJ1-2; TRBD1 is a possible D gene (5 bases). This CDR3 comprises 15 residues. V was cut by 3 bases and J by 4 bases, with 16 bases left in between. In germline, CDR1 is SGDLS, CDR2 YYNGEE. This CDR3 is CASSEGRAGGYGYTF. For the CDR3, the DNA is TGTGCCAGCAGCGAAGGGAGAGCGGGGGGCTATGGCTACACCTTC.

This rearrangement joins TRBV7-9 to TRBJ2-2; D unresolved. This CDR3 has 13 residues. The V gene's germline CDR1 is SEHNR and CDR2 FQNEAQ (reference sequence). V was trimmed by 0 bases and J by 5 bases, leaving 4 bases between them. Here the CDR3 reads CASSLARTGELFF. The DNA of the CDR3 is TGTGCCAGCAGCTTAGCGAGGACCGGGGAGCTGTTTTTT.

The chain has TRBV30 and TRBJ2-1; 8 nucleotides match TRBD2. The CDR3 totals 14 residues. With V trimmed by 5 bases and J by 2 bases, 5 bases remained unmatched. Germline V gene lookup returns CDR1 GTSNPN and CDR2 SVGIG (reference sequence). The CDR3 sequence is CAWRSGATYNEQFF. In nucleotides, the CDR3 is TGTGCCTGGCGTAGCGGGGCAACCTACAATGAGCAGTTCTTC.

This clone turned up a few times. The rearrangement uses TRBV7-2 and TRBJ2-3; D is possibly TRBD1 (5 bases). The V gene's germline CDR1 is SGHTA and CDR2 FQGNSA. The CDR3 has 15 residues. Trimming stripped 4 bases from V and 5 bases from J, with 16 bases between. The CDR3 loop is CASSSRAWGQDTQYF. In DNA form, the CDR3 reads TGTGCCAGCAGCTCAAGGGCATGGGGCCAAGATACGCAGTATTTT.

Concerning this clone: At one boundary the junction diverges from the germline segment, which might be a read error. The chain carries TRBV30 and TRBJ1-3, with 10 bases identical to TRBD1. Germline CDR1 and CDR2: GTSNPN and SVGIG (reference sequence). The CDR3 has 18 amino acids. CDR3 sequence: CARSDTMTGGKFGNTIYF. The DNA of the CDR3 is TGTGCCCGGAGCGATACAATGACAGGGGGCAAATTTGGAAACACCATATATTTT.

This rearrangement joins TRBV7-2 to TRBJ1-1; TRBD1 matches 7 bases. The CDR3 loop spans 15 amino acids. The V and J ends lost 3 bases and 4 bases, in that order; junction bases with no gene match: 8. Per the germline V gene, CDR1 is SGHTA and CDR2 is FQGNSA. CDR3 sequence: CASSFLQGRITEAFF. As DNA, the CDR3 is TGTGCCAGCAGCTTCCTACAGGGGCGGATCACTGAAGCTTTCTTT.

This chain joins TRBV11-2 and TRBJ1-1; D remains unclear. Germline V gives CDR1 SGHAT, CDR2 FQNNGV. CDR3 size: 14 residues. V gave up 5 bases and J gave up 1 base, with 11 bases separating them. CDR3 sequence reads: CASSGLLGNTEAFF. CDR3 coding DNA: TGTGCCAGCAGCGGACTGTTGGGGAACACTGAAGCTTTCTTT.

This clone was seen once. This chain connects TRBV7-8 to TRBJ2-1, with D perhaps matching TRBD2 (6 bases). The CDR3 length is 12 residues. Germline V gene lookup returns CDR1 SGHVS and CDR2 FQNEAQ. V was pared by 2 bases and J by 9 bases, with 8 bases between. The CDR3 reads CASSLTSTEQFF. The CDR3 region has the DNA TGTGCCAGCAGCTTAACTAGCACTGAGCAGTTCTTC.

The CDR3 nucleotides read TGTGCCAGCAGTGAAGGGGAGGCGCAAGAGCAGTTCTTC. Its protein product is CASSEGEAQEQFF. The chain employs TRBV6-4 and TRBJ2-1; D is perhaps TRBD2 (6 bases). The CDR3 extends over 13 amino acids. Deletions cut 3 bases from V and 10 bases from J, with 13 bases between. Germline V gives CDR1 MRHNA, CDR2 SNTAGT.

The chain's CDR3 is CASSVGAGYDQPQHF. CDR3 in DNA: TGTGCCAGCAGCGTAGGTGCGGGATACGATCAGCCCCAGCATTTT. J is TRBJ1-5 and V is TRBV9, with D hard to call. V lost 0 bases, J lost 5 bases, and 12 bases lay in between. The CDR3 contains 15 residues. Germline V gene sequence: CDR1 SGDLS, CDR2 YYNGEE.

Concerning this clone: This sample includes further DNA sequences coding for the same CDR3. The V and J genes are TRBV27 and TRBJ2-1, with D maybe TRBD2 (6 bases). The CDR3 contains 14 residues. CDR1 is MNHEY, CDR2 SMNVEV, per germline (reference sequence). V was shortened by 2 bases and J by 7 bases, with 12 bases between the two germline ends. CDR3 protein: CASSLGSRGNEQFF. The CDR3 DNA follows: TGTGCCAGCAGTTTAGGATCACGGGGGAATGAGCAGTTCTTC.

This chain joins TRBV7-8 and TRBJ2-7, with 9 bases matching TRBD2. The CDR3 sequence is 13 residues long. Germline V CDR1 and CDR2: SGHVS, FQNEAQ. For the CDR3, the DNA is TGTGCTACAGCTAGCGGGAACTCCTACGAGCAGTACTTC. This encodes CATASGNSYEQYF. Based on the CDR3 plus reference TRBV7-8 and TRBJ2-7, the full variable domain is GAGVSQSPRYKVAKRGQDVALRCDPISGHVSLFWYQQALGQGPEFLTYFQNEAQLDKSGLPSDRFFAERPEGSVSTLKIQRTQQEDSAVYLCATASGNSYEQYFGPGTRLTVT.

V gene TRBV5-6 combines with J gene TRBJ2-6; the D is unclear. This CDR3 is 14 amino acids long. V was cut by 5 bases and J by 1 base, with 7 bases left in between. Germline values: CDR1 SGHDT, CDR2 YYEEEE. The CDR3 DNA reads as TGTGCCAGCAGTTCTCAGTCTGGGGCCAACGTCCTGACTTTC. This translates into CASSSQSGANVLTF.

V and J are TRBV13 and TRBJ2-2; tentatively, D is TRBD1 (5 bases). CDR3 length equals 15 residues. The ends were cut back, 5 bases at V and 7 bases at J, with 17 bases in the middle. From germline, CDR1 is PRHDT and CDR2 FYEKMQ (reference sequence). The CDR3 DNA follows: TGTGCCAGCAGCGGACGCCGACAGTTGGGCGGGGAGCTGTTTTTT. Translating gives CASSGRRQLGGELFF.

The chain employs TRBV10-1 and TRBJ2-7; 7 bases match TRBD1. In germline, CDR1 is WNHNN, CDR2 SYGVQD (reference sequence). CDR3 length equals 16 residues. Trimming removed 2 bases from V and 2 bases from J; junction bases left unmatched: 9. CDR3: CASSEAFGDSTYEQYF. CDR3 sequence (DNA): TGCGCCAGCAGTGAGGCGTTTGGGGACAGTACCTACGAGCAGTACTTC.

The chain uses TRBV10-3 and TRBJ2-1; 9 bases are shared with TRBD2. Germline V CDR1 and CDR2: ENHRY, SYGVKD. The CDR3 runs 15 residues. V was clipped by 3 bases and J by 13 bases; unmatched bases: 13. DNA of the CDR3: TGTGCCATCAGTGATCGGGAAGCGGGAGGCCAGTTTCAGTTCTTC. Protein sequence: CAISDREAGGQFQFF.

The chain uses TRBV15 and TRBJ1-2; no firm D call. Germline V gene data show CDR1 as LNHNV and CDR2 as YYDKDF (reference sequence). The V end was cut by 0 bases, the J end by 8 bases, with 10 bases between. CDR3 length: 13 residues. CDR3 protein: CATSREGGEGYTF. DNA of the CDR3: TGTGCCACCAGCAGAGAAGGAGGAGAAGGCTACACCTTC.

The chain recombines TRBV6-4 with TRBJ2-3; 10 bases are shared with TRBD2. The V segment lost 3 bases and the J segment 2 bases; nucleotides outside the gene matches: 5. Germline-derived CDR1 and CDR2 are MRHNA and SNTAGT. There are 16 residues in the CDR3. DNA of the CDR3: TGTGCCAGCAGTGAGGAAGCGGGAGGGCCCACAGATACGCAGTATTTT. Protein product: CASSEEAGGPTDTQYF.

The V gene is TRBV30, the J gene TRBJ2-3; D may be TRBD2 (6 bases). The germline CDR1 and CDR2 sequences are GTSNPN and SVGIG (reference sequence). The CDR3 extends over 14 amino acids. With 0 bases removed from V and 2 bases from J, the gap between germline ends came to 9 bases. For the CDR3, the DNA is TGTGCCTGGAGTGTGGGGACTTTCACAGATACGCAGTATTTT. Its protein is CAWSVGTFTDTQYF.